This T cell receptor (beta chain) is drawn from a study of T cell responses to AZD1222 COVID-19 vaccine. Some clones are missing from TCRdb's copy, which holds only in-frame ones; the method was immunoSEQ multiplex PCR. The sample records tens of thousands of clones, more than 75% being singletons. Germline V gene lookup returns CDR1 DFQATT and CDR2 SNEGSKA (reference sequence). The CDR3 loop spans 15 amino acids. J was trimmed by 6 bases and V by 3 bases; bases with no gene match: 8. This clone was counted a single time. The chain joins TRBV20-1 to TRBJ2-1; 10 bases line up with TRBD2. The sequences come from peripheral blood, collected 28 days after the second AZD1222 dose. The TCR was taken from an adult who received the AZD1222 COVID-19 vaccine. The CDR3 protein is CSASWAAGGGNEQFF. The CDR3 nucleotides read TGCAGTGCTAGTTGGGCAGCGGGAGGGGGCAATGAGCAGTTCTTC.